This T cell receptor (beta chain) was sequenced during a study of shared clonotypes between healthy human individuals. Findings of the study overall: Clonotype sharing among donors likely depends on sequencing depth. Generally, naive subsets came out with larger estimated richness than memory subsets.

Deep was the level used in running the assay. The assay was immunoSEQ multiplex PCR, and TCRdb's table has in-frame clones only and misses some. Here the sample spans roughly 2,000,000 clones, roughly 94% being singletons. CD45RO-negative, CCR7-positively selected cells formed the naive CD8 fraction, excluding terminally differentiated effector memory CD45RA+ cells. All of the donors resided in Nashville, Tennessee, and each was a Caucasian adult. Notes on this clone: The antigen is undetermined.

V was shortened by 3 bases and J by 0 bases, with 7 bases between the two germline ends. Looked up from germline, CDR1 is SGHNT and CDR2 is YYREEE (reference sequence). This CDR3 comprises 15 residues. This chain joins TRBV5-4 and TRBJ2-6; D is unresolved. The clonotype comes from a man younger than 35 in good health. The sample taken for sequencing was naive CD8+ T cells sorted from blood. The CDR3, as DNA: TGTGCCAGCAGCTCCTGGAGCTCTGGGGCCAACGTCCTGACTTTC. Protein: CASSSWSSGANVLTF.